The entry below gives a single T cell receptor beta chain sequence along with its context. Its cognate antigen is unknown. Compared with germline, one end of the junction differs, possibly owing to a read error. Per germline, CDR1 LNHDA and CDR2 SQIVND (reference sequence). This CDR3 has 16 amino acids. People with hyperthyroidism were aged 18 to 65 and newly diagnosed, under 2 months' duration. Diagnosis was based on clinical symptoms, serum thyroxine, TRAb, thyroid ultrasound and orbital computed tomography. These data are taken from a study of Graves' ophthalmopathy and Graves' hyperthyroidism. Study conclusions and caveats: Using a 13-signature model, the authors split ophthalmopathy from stable hyperthyroidism, with around 89% sensitivity and approximately 78% specificity. The blood repertoire also included most expanded thyroid clonotypes above 0.001 frequency.

The study amplified TCR beta CDR3 regions using RNA transcripts. HTBI primers were employed in first-round RT-PCR, then a second-round multiplex PCR followed. TCRdb fed the multiplex PCR reads into MiXCR, producing one record per CDR3 protein. The data hold around 1,200,000 distinct CDR3 sequences, with approximately 35% observed a single time. The TCR originated in an adult man with Graves' hyperthyroidism. Sequenced material: peripheral blood or thyroid tissue (not recorded which). V is TRBV19 and J is TRBJ1-1, with a tentative D call TRBD1 (5 bases). The CDR3 nucleotides are TGTGCCTGGAGAGTGTGGGCCTGGGGCGAGAGCACTGAAGCCTTCTTT. This sequence encodes CAWRVWAWGESTEAFF.